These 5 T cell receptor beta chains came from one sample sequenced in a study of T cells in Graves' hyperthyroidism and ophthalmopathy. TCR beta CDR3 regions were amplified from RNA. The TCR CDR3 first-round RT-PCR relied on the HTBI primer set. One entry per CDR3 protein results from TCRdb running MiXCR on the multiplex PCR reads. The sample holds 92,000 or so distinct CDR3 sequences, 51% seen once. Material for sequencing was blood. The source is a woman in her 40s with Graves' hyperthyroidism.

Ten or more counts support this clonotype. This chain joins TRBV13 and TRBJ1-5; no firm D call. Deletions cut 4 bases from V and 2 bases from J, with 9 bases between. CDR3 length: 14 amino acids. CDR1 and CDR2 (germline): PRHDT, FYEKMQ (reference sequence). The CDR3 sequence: CASSWKPGNQPQHF. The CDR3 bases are TGTGCCAGCAGCTGGAAACCTGGCAATCAGCCCCAGCATTTT.

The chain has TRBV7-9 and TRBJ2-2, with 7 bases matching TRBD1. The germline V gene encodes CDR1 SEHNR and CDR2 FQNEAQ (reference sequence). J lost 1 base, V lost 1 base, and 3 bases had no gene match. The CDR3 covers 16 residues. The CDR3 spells CASSLGGQLNTGELFF. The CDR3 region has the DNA TGTGCCAGCAGCTTAGGGGGACAGCTGAACACCGGGGAGCTGTTTTTT.

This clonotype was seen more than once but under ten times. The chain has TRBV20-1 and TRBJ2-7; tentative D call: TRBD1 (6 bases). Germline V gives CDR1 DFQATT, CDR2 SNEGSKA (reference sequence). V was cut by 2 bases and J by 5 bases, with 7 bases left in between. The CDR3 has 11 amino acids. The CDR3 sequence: CSARKGDEQYF. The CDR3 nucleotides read TGCAGTGCTAGAAAGGGGGACGAGCAGTACTTC.

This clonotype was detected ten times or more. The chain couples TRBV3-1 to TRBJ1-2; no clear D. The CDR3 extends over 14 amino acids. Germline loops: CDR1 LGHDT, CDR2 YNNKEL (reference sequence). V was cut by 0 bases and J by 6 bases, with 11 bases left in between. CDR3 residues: CASSQELGRDGYTF. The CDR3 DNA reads TGTGCCAGCAGCCAAGAGCTAGGGAGGGATGGCTACACCTTC.

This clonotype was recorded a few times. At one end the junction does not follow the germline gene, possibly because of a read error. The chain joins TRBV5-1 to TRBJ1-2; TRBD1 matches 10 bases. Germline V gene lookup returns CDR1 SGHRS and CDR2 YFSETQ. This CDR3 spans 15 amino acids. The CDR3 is CASSLAGTGVYGYTF. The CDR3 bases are TGTGCCAGCAGCTTAGCCGGGACAGGGGTCTATGGCTACACCTTC.